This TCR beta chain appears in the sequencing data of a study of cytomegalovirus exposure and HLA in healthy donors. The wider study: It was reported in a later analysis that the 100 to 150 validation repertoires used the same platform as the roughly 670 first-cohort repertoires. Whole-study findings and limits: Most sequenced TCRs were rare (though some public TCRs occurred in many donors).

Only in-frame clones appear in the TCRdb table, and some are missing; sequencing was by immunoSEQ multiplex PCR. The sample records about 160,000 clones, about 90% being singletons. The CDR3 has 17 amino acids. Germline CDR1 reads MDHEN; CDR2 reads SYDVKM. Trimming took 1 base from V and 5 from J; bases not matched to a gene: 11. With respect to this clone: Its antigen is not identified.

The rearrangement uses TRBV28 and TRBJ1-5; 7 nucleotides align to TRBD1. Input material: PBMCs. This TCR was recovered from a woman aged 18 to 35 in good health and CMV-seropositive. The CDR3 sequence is CASSLSVKGALHQPQHF. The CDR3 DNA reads TGTGCCAGCAGTTTATCCGTGAAGGGGGCATTACATCAGCCCCAGCATTTT.